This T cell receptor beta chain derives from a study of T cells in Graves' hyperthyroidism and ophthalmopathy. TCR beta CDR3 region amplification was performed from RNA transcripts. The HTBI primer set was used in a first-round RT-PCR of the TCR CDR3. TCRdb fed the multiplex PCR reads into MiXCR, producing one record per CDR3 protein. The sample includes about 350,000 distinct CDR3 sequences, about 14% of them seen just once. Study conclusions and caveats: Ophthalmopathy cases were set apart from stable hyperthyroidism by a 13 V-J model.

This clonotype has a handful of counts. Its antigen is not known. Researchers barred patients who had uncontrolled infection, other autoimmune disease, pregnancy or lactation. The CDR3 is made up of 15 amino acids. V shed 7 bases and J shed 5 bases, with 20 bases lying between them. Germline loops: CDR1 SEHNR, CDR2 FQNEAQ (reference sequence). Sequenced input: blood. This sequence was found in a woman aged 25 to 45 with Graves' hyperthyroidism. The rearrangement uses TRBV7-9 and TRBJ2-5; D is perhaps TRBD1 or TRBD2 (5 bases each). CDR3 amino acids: CASKRSAAWGETQYF. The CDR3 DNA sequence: TGTGCCAGCAAGAGATCAGCGGCATGGGGGGAGACCCAGTACTTC.